This T cell receptor beta chain emerged from a study of T cells after posttransplantation cyclophosphamide. From germline, CDR1 is MNHNS and CDR2 SASEGT. After removal of 2 bases from V and 4 bases from J, the junction contained 2 bases not matched to a gene. CDR3 length equals 14 residues. Note on this clone: Its specificity is not known.

The assay was immunoSEQ multiplex PCR, and TCRdb's table has in-frame clones only and misses some. Found here are 9,500 to 15,000 clones, 75% to 85% of them singletons; the top ten hold under 4.5%. Study-wide findings and caveats: Skin or GI-infiltrating T cells shared few TRB sequences with blood. TRB clonality was highly associated with recipient CMV seropositivity and reactivation. Later post-transplant blood repertoires were often dominated by donor CD8+ memory clones.

Control samples came 1 year after myeloablative marrow transplants with methotrexate plus calcineurin inhibitor. Here the sequenced sample was PBMCs, taken around 55 weeks after allogeneic stem cell transplant with calcineurin inhibitor and methotrexate. The chain has TRBV6-1 and TRBJ1-3; the match to TRBD1 covers 7 bases. The clonotype comes from a male patient aged 30 to 40 who received an allogeneic stem cell transplant from an unrelated donor, was CMV-positive, and had acute GVHD only. The graft donor may account for some of the T cells. The CDR3 here is CASSEQTGGNTIYF. CDR3 DNA sequence: TGTGCCAGCAGTGAACAGACAGGGGGAAACACCATATATTTT.